This entry lists 30 T cell receptor beta chains sequenced from one sample in a study of identical twins. TCRdb called the 5' RACE reads again in MiXCR, with one record for every CDR3 protein. The profile shows 700,000 or so distinct CDR3 sequences, over 8.5% of them singletons. These data were likewise used in another study, on yellow fever vaccine responses in identical twins.

The specimen sequenced was PBMCs. These receptors were taken from a woman aged 18-29 years in good health.

V gene TRBV20-1 combines with J gene TRBJ2-7; D unresolved. V dropped 6 bases and J dropped 3 bases, with 18 bases sitting between them. This CDR3 is built from 14 residues. The V gene's germline CDR1 is DFQATT and CDR2 SNEGSKA (reference sequence). The chain's CDR3 is CSALDGRSNYEQYF. The CDR3 nucleotides are TGCAGTGCCCTTGACGGTCGAAGTAACTACGAGCAGTACTTC.

This clonotype has only a few counts. V and J are TRBV9 and TRBJ2-7, with 9 bases aligning to TRBD2. Germline-derived CDR1 and CDR2 are SGDLS and YYNGEE. V trimming: 7 bases; J trimming: 6 bases; junction bases outside the gene matches: 2. The CDR3 is made up of 11 amino acids. The CDR3 DNA reads as TGTGCCAGCTTGCGGGAGGGCGAGCAGTACTTC. Protein sequence: CASLREGEQYF.

A few counts support this clonotype. The V call is TRBV9, the J call TRBJ2-7; possibly TRBD2 for D (5 bases). The CDR3 covers 14 residues. V was cut by 4 bases and J by 3 bases, with 14 bases left in between. In germline, CDR1 is SGDLS, CDR2 YYNGEE. The DNA for the CDR3 is TGTGCCAGCAGCATTCAAGCCGGGGACTACGAGCAGTACTTC. It codes for CASSIQAGDYEQYF.

This chain links TRBV20-1 with TRBJ2-3, with 8 bases identical to TRBD1. CDR1 and CDR2 from the germline V gene are DFQATT and SNEGSKA (reference sequence). The CDR3 is 14 amino acids. J gave up 3 bases and V 6 bases, and 8 bases lay outside the gene matches. The CDR3 DNA reads TGCAGTGCCCGGACAGGGACGGTGACAGATACGCAGTATTTT. Translated: CSARTGTVTDTQYF.

This clonotype has only a few counts. The rearrangement joins TRBV20-1 to TRBJ2-7; 10 bases match TRBD2. Germline lookup yields CDR1 DFQATT and CDR2 SNEGSKA (reference sequence). This CDR3 is built from 15 residues. Germline trimming cut 4 bases from V and 5 bases from J; bases unmatched to any gene: 11. The CDR3 region is CSATRGAGGPNEQYF. CDR3 in DNA: TGCAGTGCTACCCGGGGAGCGGGAGGGCCCAACGAGCAGTACTTC.

The V gene is TRBV28, the J gene TRBJ2-7; D may be TRBD1 or TRBD2 (5 bases each). Germline values: CDR1 MDHEN, CDR2 SYDVKM. Trimming removed 5 bases from V and 7 bases from J, with 9 bases in between. The CDR3 has 11 amino acids. This chain's CDR3 is CASSPWGEQYF. The CDR3 DNA sequence: TGTGCCAGCAGTCCGTGGGGGGAGCAGTACTTC.

This clonotype occurred many times. Written as DNA, the CDR3 is TGTGCCAGCAGCGAATGGGCGGTTAATGAAAAACTGTTTTTT. As protein: CASSEWAVNEKLFF. The rearrangement links TRBV3-1 to TRBJ1-4; D uncertain. The CDR3 consists of 14 residues. V was pared by 5 bases and J by 4 bases, with 11 bases between. The germline gives CDR1 LGHDT, CDR2 YNNKEL (reference sequence).

The V call is TRBV15, the J call TRBJ2-1; TRBD2 matches at 7 bases. V lost 0 bases and J lost 8; bases outside the gene matches: 19. Germline CDR1 is LNHNV and CDR2 is YYDKDF (reference sequence). The CDR3 has 19 residues. The CDR3 DNA reads TGTGCCACCAGCAGAGAAAAGTATAGGTGGGGGGGACTGAAGGATGAGCAGTTCTTC. Protein: CATSREKYRWGGLKDEQFF.

This clonotype was counted many times. CDR3 sequence (DNA): TGTGCCACCAGTGAGTCCGGGACGTCGAGCGGAGAGCAGTACTTC. Translating it yields CATSESGTSSGEQYF. V and J are TRBV24-1 and TRBJ2-7; possibly TRBD1 or TRBD2 for D (5 bases each). Deletions cut 4 bases from V and 7 bases from J, with 19 bases between. The germline gives CDR1 KGHDR, CDR2 SFDVKD. The CDR3 extends over 15 amino acids.

The sample holds a few counts of this clonotype. V is TRBV20-1 and J is TRBJ2-3; D is undetermined. This CDR3 region has 12 residues. Germline values: CDR1 DFQATT, CDR2 SNEGSKA (reference sequence). The V end was cut by 1 base, the J end by 4 bases, with 6 bases between. The CDR3 DNA is TGCAGTGCTAGAGGGGTGGCAGATACGCAGTATTTT. Translated: CSARGVADTQYF.

This rearrangement joins TRBV20-1 to TRBJ2-3; D call uncertain. CDR3 length equals 15 residues. Between the trimmed V and J ends, which lost 1 base and 3 bases, there was a span of 14 bases. In germline, CDR1 is DFQATT, CDR2 SNEGSKA (reference sequence). The chain's CDR3 is CSARAPALRTDTQYF. The DNA of the CDR3 is TGCAGTGCTAGAGCTCCAGCACTGAGGACAGATACGCAGTATTTT.

In its sample, this clonotype was seen a few times. The chain employs TRBV20-1 and TRBJ2-2; D is possibly TRBD1 or TRBD2 (5 bases each). CDR1 is DFQATT and CDR2 is SNEGSKA in the germline V gene (reference sequence). This CDR3 is 13 amino acids long. V was pared by 6 bases and J by 0 bases, with 8 bases between. CDR3 coding DNA: TGCAGTGCCCCGGGGCCGAACACCGGGGAGCTGTTTTTT. It specifies CSAPGPNTGELFF.

The CDR3 bases are TGTGCCAGCAGCCAGGGGGGGACCGGGACAACTTACTACGAGCAGTACTTC. This encodes CASSQGGTGTTYYEQYF. V usage is TRBV7-9 and J usage is TRBJ2-7; TRBD1 or TRBD2 may be the D gene (7 bases each). Germline CDR1 reads SEHNR; CDR2 reads FQNEAQ (reference sequence). This CDR3 region has 17 residues. V shed 5 bases and J shed 3 bases, with 23 bases lying between them. The full variable domain, completed using reference TRBV7-9 and TRBJ2-7, is DTGVSQNPRHKITKRGQNVTFRCDPISEHNRLYWYRQTLGQGPEFLTYFQNEAQLEKSRLLSDRFSAERPKGSFSTLEIQRTEQGDSAMYLCASSQGGTGTTYYEQYFGPGTRLTVT.

In its sample, this clonotype was seen a few times. The chain uses TRBV7-2 and TRBJ2-5; 7 nucleotides match TRBD1. There are 14 residues in the CDR3. V dropped 4 bases and J dropped 4; count of bases not matched to a gene: 6. Per germline, CDR1 SGHTA and CDR2 FQGNSA. Written as DNA, the CDR3 is TGTGCCAGCAGCTACCATACAGGGGCAGAGACCCAGTACTTC. The encoded protein is CASSYHTGAETQYF.

This clonotype was counted a few times. The chain joins TRBV5-1 to TRBJ2-3; 8 bases align to TRBD2. In germline, CDR1 is SGHRS, CDR2 YFSETQ. The CDR3 length is 16 residues. Trimming removed 4 bases from V and 2 bases from J; junction bases left unmatched: 9. CDR3 sequence: CASSSGSGGLTDTQYF. Written as DNA, the CDR3 is TGCGCCAGCAGCAGCGGGTCGGGGGGGCTCACAGATACGCAGTATTTT.

This clonotype was counted many times. The chain uses TRBV5-6 and TRBJ2-1; D gene ambiguous. V was cut by 4 bases and J by 8 bases, with 7 bases left in between. CDR3 size: 11 residues. Germline CDR1 is SGHDT and CDR2 is YYEEEE. This chain's CDR3 is CASSLQHEQFF. DNA of the CDR3: TGTGCCAGCAGCCTACAACATGAGCAGTTCTTC. The full variable domain, with the rest looked up from reference TRBV5-6 and TRBJ2-1, is DAGVTQSPTHLIKTRGQQVTLRCSPKSGHDTVSWYQQALGQGPQFIFQYYEEEERQRGNFPDRFSGHQFPNYSSELNVNALLLGDSALYLCASSLQHEQFFGPGTRLTVL.

The rearrangement links TRBV6-5 to TRBJ2-3; 11 nucleotides align to TRBD2. The CDR3 is 17 amino acids. V was clipped by 4 bases and J by 0 bases; unmatched bases: 6. CDR1 is MNHEY, CDR2 SVGAGI, per germline. CDR3 sequence reads: CASSSLLAGASTDTQYF. CDR3 DNA: TGTGCCAGCAGTTCCCTACTAGCGGGGGCTAGCACAGATACGCAGTATTTT.

This clonotype was picked up many times. This chain connects TRBV10-3 to TRBJ2-1; the D gene is possibly TRBD1 (5 bases). V was cut by 1 base and J by 4 bases, with 14 bases left in between. The CDR3 totals 16 residues. CDR1 and CDR2 from the germline V gene are ENHRY and SYGVKD. The CDR3 loop reads CAISEWGSSSYNEQFF. The CDR3 coding sequence is TGTGCCATCAGTGAGTGGGGCTCATCCAGTTACAATGAGCAGTTCTTC.

This clonotype was counted between two and nine times. The DNA of the CDR3 is TGTGCCAGCAGCTTAGAACTAGCGGGCCGCGGGGCGCAGTACTTC. Translation: CASSLELAGRGAQYF. The V call is TRBV7-2, the J call TRBJ2-7, with 9 bases identical to TRBD2. This CDR3 region has 15 residues. Losses at the gene ends were 1 base for V and 9 bases for J; bases not matched to a gene: 10. From germline, CDR1 is SGHTA and CDR2 FQGNSA.

Ten or more counts support this clonotype. The chain couples TRBV6-1 to TRBJ2-1; 9 bases agree with TRBD2. CDR1 and CDR2 from the germline V gene are MNHNS and SASEGT. The CDR3 spans 14 residues. Trimming at V came to 7 bases and at J to 6 bases, leaving 7 bases not matched to a gene. The CDR3, as DNA: TGTGCCAGCAAAATTAGCGGGAGCATCAATGAGCAGTTCTTC. As protein: CASKISGSINEQFF.

CDR3 nucleotide sequence: TGTGCCAGCAGCGCGGGACAGGGAAGTTCACCCCTCCACTTT. Translating it yields CASSAGQGSSPLHF. V is TRBV9 and J is TRBJ1-6, with 9 bases that match TRBD1. In germline, CDR1 is SGDLS, CDR2 YYNGEE. The junction had 4 bases not matched to a gene; V was cut back by 3 bases and J by 9 bases. The CDR3 extends over 14 amino acids.

This clonotype was seen repeatedly, ten times or more. This chain uses TRBV4-3 with TRBJ2-1, with D possibly matching TRBD1 (6 bases). From germline, CDR1 is LGHNA and CDR2 YSLEER. With 2 bases removed from V and 4 bases from J, the gap between germline ends came to 9 bases. CDR3 size: 14 residues. CDR3 region: CASSQNTGYNEQFF. The CDR3 DNA sequence: TGCGCCAGCAGCCAAAATACAGGGTACAATGAGCAGTTCTTC.

The V gene is TRBV4-3, the J gene TRBJ2-7, with D possibly matching TRBD1 (6 bases). Germline V gene lookup returns CDR1 LGHNA and CDR2 YSLEER. The V end was cut by 4 bases, the J end by 0 bases, with 13 bases between. The CDR3 covers 15 residues. The CDR3 region has the DNA TGCGCCAGCAGCCTCCAGGGGCCCGGCTCCTACGAGCAGTACTTC. Amino acids: CASSLQGPGSYEQYF.

In its sample, this clonotype was seen a few times. The chain couples TRBV15 to TRBJ2-3; TRBD2 matches 15 bases. The trim removed 0 bases at V and 2 bases at J, leaving 6 bases unmatched. The CDR3 is made up of 19 amino acids. CDR1 is LNHNV and CDR2 is YYDKDF in the germline V gene (reference sequence). The CDR3 protein is CATSRDGGLAGGDTDTQYF. The CDR3 DNA reads TGTGCCACCAGCAGAGATGGTGGACTAGCGGGGGGGGACACAGATACGCAGTATTTT.

This clonotype was seen at least ten times. The rearrangement uses TRBV18 and TRBJ2-5; no reliable D call. This CDR3 region has 13 residues. CDR1 and CDR2 (germline): KGHSH, LQKENI. V shed 11 bases and J shed 5 bases, with 18 bases lying between them. Here the CDR3 DNA reads TGTGCCTCAGCTCAGTCCATTCGGGAGACCCAGTACTTC. The encoded protein is CASAQSIRETQYF.

This chain connects TRBV19 to TRBJ2-5; no firm D call. The CDR3 totals 14 residues. The germline V gene has CDR1 LNHDA and CDR2 SQIVND (reference sequence). The V end lost 6 bases, the J end lost 5 bases, and 16 bases lay between the germline ends. CDR3 residues: CASSTTLQGETQYF. CDR3 sequence (DNA): TGTGCCAGTAGCACCACTCTCCAAGGGGAGACCCAGTACTTC.

There are many counts of this clonotype. V usage is TRBV6-2 or TRBV6-3 and J usage is TRBJ2-7, with D perhaps given as TRBD1 or TRBD2 (5 bases each). The length of the CDR3 is 17 residues. Looked up from germline, CDR1 is MNHEY and CDR2 is SVGEGT. V shed 2 bases and J shed 2 bases, with 19 bases lying between them. Written as DNA, the CDR3 is TGTGCCAGCAGTTACCGGGAAAAAGTACAGGCGCCCTACGAGCAGTACTTC. The encoded protein is CASSYREKVQAPYEQYF.

In this sample, this clonotype turned up many times. This chain links TRBV7-9 with TRBJ2-5, with D possibly matching TRBD2 (5 bases). The V and J ends lost 1 base and 5 bases respectively, with 8 bases between them. This CDR3 has 13 amino acids. Per germline, CDR1 SEHNR and CDR2 FQNEAQ (reference sequence). CDR3: CASSLGTGETQYF. Here the CDR3 DNA reads TGTGCCAGCAGCTTAGGGACGGGGGAGACCCAGTACTTC.

This clonotype was counted at least ten times. The gene calls are TRBV24-1 and TRBJ2-3; 11 bases match TRBD2. The V gene's germline CDR1 is KGHDR and CDR2 SFDVKD. The V segment lost 9 bases and the J segment 0 bases; nucleotides outside the gene matches: 1. The CDR3 is made up of 14 amino acids. The CDR3 DNA reads TGTGCCACCGGACTAGCGGGTAGCACAGATACGCAGTATTTT. Residues: CATGLAGSTDTQYF.

This clonotype appeared many times. This rearrangement joins TRBV12-3 or TRBV12-4 to TRBJ2-7; D possibly corresponds to TRBD1 (6 bases). CDR3 size: 15 residues. V gave up 1 base and J gave up 0 bases, with 10 bases separating them. The CDR3 DNA is TGTGCCAGCAGTTTAGGTGGGACACCCTCCTACGAGCAGTACTTC. This gives the protein CASSLGGTPSYEQYF.